This T cell receptor (beta chain) was identified in a study of T cells in Graves' hyperthyroidism and ophthalmopathy. This clonotype was observed at least ten times. Its specificity is unknown. General study findings and limits: Within blood appeared most thyroid clonotypes that had expanded above 0.001. A 13 V-J model separated ophthalmopathy from stable hyperthyroidism.

Amplified regions were TCR beta CDR3 sequences from RNA transcripts. Carried out on the TCR CDR3, a first-round RT-PCR used the HTBI primer set. TCRdb independently ran MiXCR on the multiplex PCR reads; one entry per CDR3 protein. Of about 550,000 distinct CDR3 sequences listed, around 21% are singletons. CDR1 and CDR2 (germline): GTSNPN, SVGIG (reference sequence). Germline trimming cut 1 base from V and 1 base from J; bases unmatched to any gene: 9. CDR3 length: 16 residues. Roughly 10 ml of fresh peripheral blood supplied the PBMCs. This TCR was recovered from a man younger than 35 with Graves' hyperthyroidism. The chain links TRBV30 to TRBJ2-7, with 8 bases aligning to TRBD2. The sequenced sample was blood. Written as DNA, the CDR3 is TGTGCCTGGAGTGACCGAGCGGGGGCACCTTCCTACGAGCAGTACTTC. As protein: CAWSDRAGAPSYEQYF. The full variable domain, completed using reference TRBV30 and TRBJ2-7, is SQTIHQWPATLVQPVGSPLSLECTVEGTSNPNLYWYRQAAGRGLQLLFYSVGIGQISSEVPQNLSASRPQDRQFILSSKKLLLSDSGFYLCAWSDRAGAPSYEQYFGPGTRLTVT.